This TCR beta chain emerged from a study of T-cell memory formation after mild COVID-19. On the study more broadly: Clusters of TCRs were largely donor specific.

Broader study findings: Memory from before infection featured some responding clones, which suggests cross-reactive memory joined. Contracting clones from day 15 to 85 showed balanced CD4/CD8; later expanders favored CD4+.

TCRdb reprocessed the 5' RACE reads with MiXCR, giving one entry per CDR3 protein. This sample has 530,000 or so distinct CDR3 sequences, with approximately 15% found just once. Note on this clonotype: The antigen is undetermined.

The sample consisted of PBMCs or a T cell subset sorted from them (not recorded which). The sequence was obtained from an adult woman who had mild COVID-19 (a few samples of this study predate the infection). Cell type and time point are not known.

The CDR3 DNA is TGTGCCAGCAGCTTATCCGTGTCCCGTGGAAATTCACCCCTCCACTTT. It yields the protein CASSLSVSRGNSPLHF. The chain carries TRBV7-8 and TRBJ1-6, with D hard to call. This CDR3 is 16 amino acids long. Trimming pared 2 bases from V and 7 bases from J, leaving 15 bases between. Germline V gene sequence: CDR1 SGHVS, CDR2 FQNEAQ.